Presented here are 32 T cell receptor beta chains from one specimen sequenced in a study of yellow fever vaccine responses in identical twins. TCRdb independently ran MiXCR on the RT-PCR reads; one entry per CDR3 protein. The repertoire holds roughly 6,900 distinct CDR3 sequences, 65% to 85% seen once, with 3.4% in the top ten. The sample was T cells from blood (PBMCs), unsorted or a sorted subset (not recorded which), taken before or after yellow fever vaccination (not recorded which). The receptors derive from a woman aged 18-29 years who received the yellow fever vaccine.

The chain is built from TRBV23-1 and TRBJ2-2, with D uncertain. TRBV23-1 is an ORF, with its function uncertain. The length of the CDR3 is 16 residues. V dropped 6 bases and J dropped 2 bases, with 16 bases sitting between them. The CDR3 spells CASRNRLGLNTGELFF. The DNA for the CDR3 is TGCGCCAGCAGGAATAGACTCGGATTAAACACCGGGGAGCTGTTTTTT.

This clonotype was seen a few times. The gene calls are TRBV7-6 and TRBJ2-7; D is unclear. Germline loops: CDR1 SGHVS, CDR2 FNYEAQ. The CDR3 covers 13 residues. Trimming stripped 0 bases from V and 0 bases from J, with 3 bases between. The CDR3 protein is CASSLAVSYEQYF. The CDR3 DNA reads TGTGCCAGCAGCTTAGCGGTCTCCTACGAGCAGTACTTC.

In this sample, this clonotype turned up a few times. The V and J genes are TRBV3-1 and TRBJ2-7, with 7 bases lining up with TRBD2. The CDR3 length is 15 residues. Germline loops: CDR1 LGHDT, CDR2 YNNKEL (reference sequence). V gave up 4 bases and J gave up 0 bases; unmatched junction bases: 6. As DNA, the CDR3 is TGTGCCAGCAGCCCAGCGGCTAGCGGCTCCTACGAGCAGTACTTC. Amino acid sequence: CASSPAASGSYEQYF.

The genes are TRBV7-9 and TRBJ2-1; the D is unclear. CDR1 and CDR2 from the germline V gene are SEHNR and FQNEAQ (reference sequence). V lost 5 bases to trimming and J lost 0 bases, with 14 bases between them. The CDR3 totals 16 residues. For the CDR3, the DNA is TGTGCCAGCAGCCCCTCTGGAGTGACCTCCTACAATGAGCAGTTCTTC. This translates into CASSPSGVTSYNEQFF. Full variable domain (outside the CDR3, taken from reference TRBV7-9 and TRBJ2-1): DTGVSQNPRHKITKRGQNVTFRCDPISEHNRLYWYRQTLGQGPEFLTYFQNEAQLEKSRLLSDRFSAERPKGSFSTLEIQRTEQGDSAMYLCASSPSGVTSYNEQFFGPGTRLTVL.

V usage is TRBV11-1 and J usage is TRBJ2-2; 9 positions agree with TRBD1. V was clipped by 7 bases and J by 1 base; unmatched bases: 7. The CDR3 is 16 residues long. Germline CDR1 SGHAT, CDR2 FQDESV (reference sequence). Written as DNA, the CDR3 is TGTGCCAGCACCCATGACAGGGGGTGGAACACCGGGGAGCTGTTTTTT. It is translated as CASTHDRGWNTGELFF.

The V gene is TRBV12-3 or TRBV12-4, the J gene TRBJ2-7; 7 bases map to TRBD1. CDR3 length: 12 amino acids. V lost 4 bases and J lost 4; bases outside the gene matches: 1. In nucleotides, the CDR3 is TGTGCCAGCAGTTGGACAGGTTACGAGCAGTACTTC. This codes for CASSWTGYEQYF.

The chain joins TRBV29-1 to TRBJ2-2; no firm D call. Trimming took 4 bases from V and 6 from J, leaving 15 bases between them. This CDR3 comprises 14 residues. Germline CDR1 SQVTM, CDR2 ANQGSEA. In nucleotides, the CDR3 is TGCAGCGTTGCGGACCCAGGAACTTCCGGGGAGCTGTTTTTT. This translates into CSVADPGTSGELFF.

The V gene is TRBV19, the J gene TRBJ2-1; D is undetermined. The ends were cut back, 3 bases at V and 8 bases at J, with 17 bases in the middle. This CDR3 comprises 15 residues. Germline CDR1 and CDR2: LNHDA and SQIVND (reference sequence). Here the CDR3 reads CASSIFPPGQYEQFF. The CDR3 DNA reads TGTGCCAGTAGTATTTTCCCACCGGGCCAATATGAGCAGTTCTTC.

This clonotype was counted only a few times. This rearrangement joins TRBV12-3 or TRBV12-4 to TRBJ1-3, with 7 bases fitting TRBD1. The CDR3 has 18 amino acids. The J segment lost 2 bases and the V segment lost 0 bases, leaving 10 bases of the junction unmatched. CDR3 sequence reads: CASSLAESQGVPGNTIYF. The CDR3 DNA follows: TGTGCCAGCAGTTTAGCGGAATCTCAGGGGGTTCCTGGAAACACCATATATTTT.

V gene TRBV11-2 combines with J gene TRBJ2-5; D not resolved. The length of the CDR3 is 14 residues. Germline V gene sequence: CDR1 SGHAT, CDR2 FQNNGV. The ends were cut back, 0 bases at V and 1 base at J, with 6 bases in the middle. CDR3 in amino acids: CASSLDSVQETQYF. The CDR3 DNA reads as TGTGCCAGCAGCTTAGACAGCGTCCAAGAGACCCAGTACTTC.

The rearrangement links TRBV7-8 to TRBJ2-5, with TRBD2 matching over 7 bases. The CDR3 loop spans 13 amino acids. In germline, CDR1 is SGHVS, CDR2 FQNEAQ. Losses at the gene ends were 10 bases for V and 2 bases for J; bases not matched to a gene: 7. The CDR3 DNA reads TGTGCCACCACGTCTAGCGGTCAAGAGACCCAGTACTTC. Residues: CATTSSGQETQYF.

This clonotype turned up a few times. The chain uses TRBV21-1 and TRBJ2-7; the DNA was not compared with TRBD2, the D call given in the table. TRBV21-1 is a documented pseudogene. The CDR3 consists of 17 residues. The CDR3 protein is CASTTGRTSGRKEEQYF. The CDR3 DNA reads TGTGCCAGCACCACAGGCCGGACTAGCGGGAGAAAGGAAGAGCAGTACTTC.

The chain employs TRBV30 and TRBJ2-1; 10 positions match TRBD2. J gave up 1 base and V 5 bases, and 2 bases lay outside the gene matches. CDR1 GTSNPN and CDR2 SVGIG come from the germline V gene (reference sequence). The CDR3 covers 14 residues. This chain's CDR3 is CAWYSGGSYNEQFF. The CDR3 coding sequence is TGTGCCTGGTATAGCGGGGGGTCCTACAATGAGCAGTTCTTC.

This chain links TRBV29-1 with TRBJ2-3; D is unresolved. The CDR3 runs 14 residues. Germline V gives CDR1 SQVTM, CDR2 ANQGSEA. The V gene lost 3 bases and the J gene lost 3 bases, with 13 bases spanning the gap. The CDR3 DNA reads as TGCAGCGTTGACGAGGAAGTTGGAACAGATACGCAGTATTTT. It encodes CSVDEEVGTDTQYF.

V gene TRBV10-2 combines with J gene TRBJ2-1; D not resolved. The CDR3 runs to 12 residues. V gave up 0 bases and J gave up 10 bases, with 7 bases separating them. From germline, CDR1 is WSHSY and CDR2 SAAADI. As DNA, the CDR3 is TGCGCCAGCAGTGAGTCGACACCAGAGCAGTTCTTC. It encodes CASSESTPEQFF.

The genes are TRBV7-3 and TRBJ1-2; tentative D call: TRBD1 (5 bases). Germline V lookup: CDR1 SGHTA, CDR2 FQGTGA. V was trimmed by 5 bases and J by 2 bases, leaving 12 bases between them. The length of the CDR3 is 14 residues. CDR3 sequence: CASSPDSSNYGYTF. In DNA form, the CDR3 reads TGTGCCAGCAGCCCAGACAGCTCGAACTATGGCTACACCTTC.

This clonotype was seen just once. The chain is built from TRBV11-3 and TRBJ2-1; either TRBD1 or TRBD2 may supply D (6 bases each). V was cut by 6 bases and J by 6 bases, with 24 bases left in between. Germline values: CDR1 SGHNT, CDR2 YENEEA. The CDR3 contains 17 residues. In DNA, the CDR3 is TGTGCCAGCAGACCCTCCCGACGGGGGCGAAGCCCCAATGAGCAGTTCTTC. Its protein product is CASRPSRRGRSPNEQFF.

The chain links TRBV19 to TRBJ2-7; no clear D. V was trimmed by 3 bases and J by 2 bases, leaving 8 bases between them. The CDR3 has 13 amino acids. CDR1 and CDR2 (germline): LNHDA, SQIVND (reference sequence). CDR3 sequence: CASSIWPAYEQYF. The CDR3 DNA reads as TGTGCCAGTAGTATCTGGCCCGCCTACGAGCAGTACTTC.

The V and J genes are TRBV11-1 and TRBJ2-3, with 7 bases fitting TRBD2. V trimming: 5 bases; J trimming: 3 bases; junction bases outside the gene matches: 11. CDR1 is SGHAT, CDR2 FQDESV, per germline (reference sequence). The CDR3 totals 16 residues. CDR3 bases: TGTGCCAGCAGCCCTCGTGGCGGGAGCTTAACAGATACGCAGTATTTT. Encoded protein: CASSPRGGSLTDTQYF. The full variable domain, completed using reference TRBV11-1 and TRBJ2-3, is EAEVAQSPRYKITEKSQAVAFWCDPISGHATLYWYRQILGQGPELLVQFQDESVVDDSQLPKDRFSAERLKGVDSTLKIQPAELGDSAMYLCASSPRGGSLTDTQYFGPGTRLTVL.

The chain has TRBV29-1 and TRBJ2-1; TRBD2 aligns across 10 bases. This CDR3 is built from 17 residues. The germline CDR1 and CDR2 sequences are SQVTM and ANQGSEA. V lost 1 base, J lost 2 bases, and 8 bases stayed unmatched. CDR3 coding DNA: TGCAGCGTTGAAGGAGTAAGGACTAGCGGAGCCTACAATGAGCAGTTCTTC. This sequence encodes CSVEGVRTSGAYNEQFF.

V usage is TRBV9 and J usage is TRBJ2-2, with unresolved D. Germline assignment: CDR1 SGDLS and CDR2 YYNGEE. Trimming stripped 7 bases from V and 6 bases from J, with 10 bases between. The CDR3 contains 12 residues. The CDR3 protein is CASGTEAGELFF. CDR3 nucleotides: TGTGCCAGCGGTACTGAGGCCGGGGAGCTGTTTTTT.

This clonotype was recorded only once. This sequence joins TRBV29-1 and TRBJ2-7; no clear D gene. CDR1 SQVTM and CDR2 ANQGSEA come from the germline V gene. Trimming removed 7 bases from V and 2 bases from J, with 15 bases in between. The length of the CDR3 is 13 residues. DNA for the CDR3: TGCAGCGCTAAGACAACCGCGGCCTACGAGCAGTACTTC. Protein: CSAKTTAAYEQYF.

This clonotype was counted once. The rearrangement uses TRBV27 and TRBJ2-5; 10 positions agree with TRBD2. The CDR3 spans 15 residues. Trimming at V came to 6 bases and at J to 4 bases, leaving 8 bases not matched to a gene. Per germline, CDR1 MNHEY and CDR2 SMNVEV (reference sequence). CDR3 bases: TGTGCCAGCAGACCGGGACTAGCGTGGTTAGAGACCCAGTACTTC. This gives the protein CASRPGLAWLETQYF.

The V call is TRBV27, the J call TRBJ1-2; maybe TRBD1 (6 bases). The V gene's germline CDR1 is MNHEY and CDR2 SMNVEV (reference sequence). The CDR3 is made up of 13 amino acids. Between the trimmed V and J ends, which lost 8 bases and 2 bases, there was a span of 12 bases. The CDR3 spells CASSGGPNYGYTF. In DNA form, the CDR3 reads TGTGCCAGCTCGGGGGGCCCCAACTATGGCTACACCTTC.

The chain has TRBV11-1 and TRBJ1-2; 8 nucleotides agree with TRBD1. CDR3 size: 19 residues. Germline loops: CDR1 SGHAT, CDR2 FQDESV (reference sequence). J was trimmed by 0 bases and V by 2 bases; bases with no gene match: 14. The CDR3 loop is CASSLSAPDRVQPNYGYTF. CDR3 DNA sequence: TGTGCCAGCAGCTTATCGGCCCCGGACAGGGTTCAACCTAACTATGGCTACACCTTC. Filled out from reference TRBV11-1 and TRBJ1-2, the complete variable domain reads EAEVAQSPRYKITEKSQAVAFWCDPISGHATLYWYRQILGQGPELLVQFQDESVVDDSQLPKDRFSAERLKGVDSTLKIQPAELGDSAMYLCASSLSAPDRVQPNYGYTFGSGTRLTVV.

V usage is TRBV20-1 and J usage is TRBJ2-7; no clear D. The CDR3 extends over 13 amino acids. Trimming took off 1 base at V and 1 base at J, with 8 bases between the two ends. The V gene's germline CDR1 is DFQATT and CDR2 SNEGSKA (reference sequence). CDR3 DNA: TGCAGTGCTAGAGCGGCCGGGTCCTACGAGCAGTACTTC. This translates into CSARAAGSYEQYF.

The chain links TRBV28 to TRBJ2-5; D call uncertain. The germline V gene encodes CDR1 MDHEN and CDR2 SYDVKM. Trimming pared 1 base from V and 1 base from J, leaving 7 bases between. CDR3 length: 14 amino acids. CDR3 bases: TGTGCCAGCAGTTTATTCGGCACCCAAGAGACCCAGTACTTC. It encodes CASSLFGTQETQYF.

The chain combines TRBV29-1 with TRBJ2-7, with 7 bases identical to TRBD1. Unmatched junction bases numbered 6, after V lost 4 bases and J lost 0 bases. The CDR3 length is 14 residues. CDR1 SQVTM and CDR2 ANQGSEA come from the germline V gene. CDR3 residues: CSVVGTDYSYEQYF. The CDR3 nucleotides read TGCAGCGTTGTAGGGACAGATTACTCCTACGAGCAGTACTTC.

The gene calls are TRBV20-1 and TRBJ2-7; D possibly corresponds to TRBD1 (6 bases). V was pared by 2 bases and J by 4 bases, with 6 bases between. This CDR3 spans 11 amino acids. From germline, CDR1 is DFQATT and CDR2 SNEGSKA (reference sequence). The CDR3 reads CSARQGYEQYF. CDR3 DNA sequence: TGCAGTGCTAGACAGGGGTACGAGCAGTACTTC.

This chain uses TRBV15 with TRBJ2-7, with D possibly being TRBD2 (7 bases). The CDR3 is 13 amino acids. Germline loops: CDR1 LNHNV, CDR2 YYDKDF (reference sequence). Trimming took off 6 bases at V and 6 bases at J, with 15 bases between the two ends. The CDR3, as DNA: TGTGCCACCAGAGAAACGCGGGGGCCCGAGCAGTACTTC. Its protein is CATRETRGPEQYF. Full variable domain (remainder filled in from reference TRBV15 and TRBJ2-7): DAMVIQNPRYQVTQFGKPVTLSCSQTLNHNVMYWYQQKSSQAPKLLFHYYDKDFNNEADTPDNFQSRRPNTSFCFLDIRSPGLGDTAMYLCATRETRGPEQYFGPGTRLTVT.

The V and J genes are TRBV20-1 and TRBJ1-1; D gene ambiguous. This CDR3 has 12 amino acids. Germline CDR1 DFQATT, CDR2 SNEGSKA (reference sequence). V dropped 1 base and J dropped 7 bases, with 10 bases sitting between them. CDR3 protein: CSARGSDYEAFF. The CDR3, as DNA: TGCAGTGCTAGAGGTTCAGACTATGAAGCTTTCTTT.

The chain joins TRBV20-1 to TRBJ2-2; tentatively, D is TRBD1 or TRBD2 (6 bases each). Germline-derived CDR1 and CDR2 are DFQATT and SNEGSKA (reference sequence). This CDR3 comprises 14 residues. V lost 4 bases and J 3 bases, leaving 12 bases between the germline ends. CDR3 DNA: TGCAGTGCTAAGGCAGGGGAGGACACCGGGGAGCTGTTTTTT. Its protein product is CSAKAGEDTGELFF.